The clone carrying this T cell receptor beta chain has just a few counts. Its specificity is unknown. This sample is drawn from a study of human T cells and chemical hapten exposure. Notes on the study in general: TCRs exceeding a frequency of 1 in 1000 stayed unchanged under DPC sensitization.

The germline V and J ends were trimmed by 3 bases and 0 bases, with 9 bases remaining between them. CDR3 length: 14 residues. Germline V lookup: CDR1 DFQATT, CDR2 SNEGSKA (reference sequence). Sample time point: patch test 1, 2 weeks after DPC sensitization. Treatment noted: therapeutic diphenylcyclopropenone sensitization with weekly scalp DPC. Unfractionated whole blood yielded total RNA. Blood draws came before every patch-test application. In the study's own analysis: Sequenced samples showed a median of approximately 100,000 TCRs each, with counts running from about 20,000 to 690,000. MiXCR was run by TCRdb on the RACE reads, yielding one entry per CDR3 protein. In this record, the V and J calls reflect TCRdb's handling and not the investigators' own analysis. The data contain roughly 50,000 distinct CDR3 sequences, approximately 9.9% of them singletons.

The chain uses TRBV20-1 and TRBJ1-5; D call uncertain. This sample comprised whole blood, obtained in connection with sensitization to the hapten diphenylcyclopropenone (DPC). The clonotype comes from a woman between 40 and 50 years old with alopecia areata. Some clones in this sample may be carry-over from other donors' samples. CDR3 protein: CSASDHVSNQPQHF. In DNA form, the CDR3 reads TGCAGTGCTAGTGACCATGTTAGCAATCAGCCCCAGCATTTT.